This T cell receptor beta chain was sequenced for a study of T-cell memory formation after mild COVID-19. Study in general: In these data, TCR clusters were largely donor specific. Study findings and constraints: Certain responding clones were present in pre-infection memory, suggesting participation of cross-reactive memory.

In its sample, this clonotype was seen a few times. Its target is unknown. Via MiXCR, TCRdb re-called the 5' RACE reads, giving one row per CDR3 protein. The data contain some 190,000 distinct CDR3 sequences, around 17% of them singletons. CDR3 length: 13 residues. Germline values: CDR1 SQVTM, CDR2 ANQGSEA. V lost 7 bases to trimming and J lost 4 bases; unmatched junction nucleotides: 7. The chain has TRBV29-1 and TRBJ2-7, with 10 bases identical to TRBD1. The receptor was isolated from an adult woman who had mild COVID-19 (a few samples of this study predate the infection). Cell type and time point are not known. The sequencing sample was made of PBMCs or a T cell subset sorted from them (not recorded which). Written as DNA, the CDR3 is TGCAGCGCCACTCGGACAGGGGGGTACGAGCAGTACTTC. Amino acids: CSATRTGGYEQYF.